The 32 T cell receptor beta chains below all came from one sample that was sequenced in a study of OX40 agonist ivuxolimab in advanced cancers. TCRdb's table, derived via immunoSEQ multiplex PCR, lists solely in-frame clones and lacks some. The repertoire consists of 80,000 or so clones, with approximately 94% occurring once and the leading ten covering around 15%. The sample in question was CD4+ or CD8+ T cells sorted from blood, obtained in a trial of the OX40 agonist ivuxolimab. The source is an adult with an advanced solid tumor such as melanoma, head and neck, liver or kidney cancer.

The chain joins TRBV6-5 to TRBJ1-2, with TRBD1 matching 10 bases. The CDR3 is 15 residues long. Germline lookup yields CDR1 MNHEY and CDR2 SVGAGI. Trimming removed 2 bases from V and 0 bases from J; junction bases left unmatched: 0. Here the CDR3 reads CASSYGQGANYGYTF. In DNA, the CDR3 is TGTGCCAGCAGTTACGGACAGGGGGCTAACTATGGCTACACCTTC.

The chain employs TRBV4-3 and TRBJ1-5; D might be TRBD1 (5 bases). The CDR3 totals 15 residues. Germline V gives CDR1 LGHNA, CDR2 YSLEER. Trimming cost V 3 bases and J 1 base, with 10 bases left between them. The CDR3 DNA is TGCGCCAGCAGCCAGGGGGGTCGGAGCAATCAGCCCCAGCATTTT. It codes for CASSQGGRSNQPQHF.

The chain couples TRBV9 to TRBJ1-1; 12 bases align to TRBD1. V trimming: 3 bases; J trimming: 5 bases; junction bases outside the gene matches: 11. In germline, CDR1 is SGDLS, CDR2 YYNGEE. The CDR3 is 17 amino acids. CDR3 region: CASSARGDRGRGTEAFF. As DNA, the CDR3 is TGTGCCAGCAGCGCCCGTGGGGACAGGGGGCGCGGGACTGAAGCTTTCTTT.

The V call is TRBV27, the J call TRBJ2-1; D not resolved. V was clipped by 2 bases and J by 0 bases, with 8 bases between them. This CDR3 region has 15 residues. Germline V CDR1 and CDR2: MNHEY, SMNVEV (reference sequence). CDR3 DNA: TGTGCCAGCAGTTTAGGAAGATACTCCTACAATGAGCAGTTCTTC. Residues: CASSLGRYSYNEQFF.

V and J are TRBV6-6 and TRBJ2-7; 7 bases are shared with TRBD2. The germline V gene has CDR1 MNHNY and CDR2 SVGAGI (reference sequence). Unmatched junction bases numbered 6, after V lost 0 bases and J lost 1 base. This CDR3 has 16 residues. The CDR3 sequence is CASSYSGRAESYEQYF. The CDR3 DNA is TGTGCCAGCAGTTACTCAGGGAGGGCGGAGTCCTACGAGCAGTACTTC.

The chain uses TRBV4-1 and TRBJ2-1; D gene unclear. The germline V gene encodes CDR1 MGHRA and CDR2 YSYEKL. This CDR3 region has 15 residues. V lost 4 bases and J 8 bases, leaving 18 bases between the germline ends. CDR3 nucleotides: TGCGCCAGCAGCCCCGCCCCGCAAGGCCCATATGAGCAGTTCTTC. This encodes CASSPAPQGPYEQFF.

The chain is built from TRBV5-1 and TRBJ2-1; D unresolved. Trimming stripped 1 base from V and 0 bases from J, with 8 bases between. CDR1 SGHRS and CDR2 YFSETQ come from the germline V gene. The CDR3 is 15 amino acids. The CDR3: CASSLSHSSYNEQFF. The CDR3 DNA follows: TGCGCCAGCAGCTTGAGCCACAGCTCCTACAATGAGCAGTTCTTC.

Concerning this clone itself: The junction departs from germline at one end; a sequencing error may be responsible. The rearrangement uses TRBV4-3 and TRBJ2-1, with 9 bases matching TRBD2. This CDR3 is built from 15 residues. In germline, CDR1 is LGHNA, CDR2 YSLEER. CDR3 loop: CASSQGSGSLNEQFF. Here the CDR3 DNA reads TGCGCCAGCAGTCAAGGTAGCGGGAGCCTGAATGAGCAGTTCTTC.

The rearrangement links TRBV27 to TRBJ2-3, with TRBD1 matching over 8 bases. Germline CDR1 is MNHEY and CDR2 is SMNVEV (reference sequence). V lost 4 bases, J lost 3 bases, and 9 bases stayed unmatched. CDR3 size: 16 residues. This chain's CDR3 is CASSSPGQGRTDTQYF. CDR3 DNA sequence: TGTGCCAGCAGTTCACCAGGACAGGGAAGGACAGATACGCAGTATTTT.

The genes are TRBV6-5 and TRBJ1-4, with no clear D. The CDR3 contains 14 residues. CDR1 is MNHEY, CDR2 SVGAGI, per germline. The germline V and J ends were trimmed by 1 base and 4 bases, with 7 bases remaining between them. The CDR3 nucleotides are TGTGCCAGCAGTTACTTTCCCCTTAATGAAAAACTGTTTTTT. It yields the protein CASSYFPLNEKLFF.

V is TRBV2 and J is TRBJ2-1, with 10 bases matching TRBD2. This CDR3 spans 15 amino acids. CDR1 and CDR2 from the germline V gene are SNHLY and FYNNEI. V trimming: 5 bases; J trimming: 4 bases; junction bases outside the gene matches: 5. CDR3 bases: TGTGCCAGCAGTACGACTAGCGGGCAATACAATGAGCAGTTCTTC. This codes for CASSTTSGQYNEQFF.

The chain carries TRBV6-5 and TRBJ1-2; D unclear. The CDR3 is 13 residues long. Germline assignment: CDR1 MNHEY and CDR2 SVGAGI. V shed 6 bases and J shed 6 bases, with 14 bases lying between them. The CDR3 sequence is CASSQHRSDGYTF. The CDR3 DNA sequence: TGTGCCAGCAGCCAACATCGATCCGATGGCTACACCTTC.

The chain recombines TRBV7-2 with TRBJ2-1; D is unresolved. CDR3 length: 17 amino acids. V was cut by 1 base and J by 1 base, with 14 bases left in between. The germline V gene encodes CDR1 SGHTA and CDR2 FQGNSA. The CDR3 region is CASSLDVAERSYNEQFF. The CDR3 nucleotides read TGTGCCAGCAGCTTAGACGTGGCGGAACGATCCTACAATGAGCAGTTCTTC. Complete variable domain (other parts from reference TRBV7-2 and TRBJ2-1): GAGVSQSPSNKVTEKGKDVELRCDPISGHTALYWYRQSLGQGLEFLIYFQGNSAPDKSGLPSDRFSAERTGGSVSTLTIQRTQQEDSAVYLCASSLDVAERSYNEQFFGPGTRLTVL.

J is TRBJ2-1 and V is TRBV7-9, with a possible D match to TRBD2 (6 bases). Between the trimmed V and J ends, which lost 6 bases and 1 base, there was a span of 13 bases. The CDR3 is 15 residues long. The germline V gene encodes CDR1 SEHNR and CDR2 FQNEAQ (reference sequence). The CDR3 here is CASSTQSGSYNEQFF. DNA for the CDR3: TGTGCCAGCAGTACCCAGAGCGGGTCCTACAATGAGCAGTTCTTC. Full variable domain (remainder filled in from reference TRBV7-9 and TRBJ2-1): DTGVSQNPRHKITKRGQNVTFRCDPISEHNRLYWYRQTLGQGPEFLTYFQNEAQLEKSRLLSDRFSAERPKGSFSTLEIQRTEQGDSAMYLCASSTQSGSYNEQFFGPGTRLTVL.

The chain joins TRBV27 to TRBJ2-1; D is unclear. Trimming took off 3 bases at V and 0 bases at J, with 12 bases between the two ends. This CDR3 has 16 residues. CDR1 MNHEY and CDR2 SMNVEV come from the germline V gene (reference sequence). This CDR3 reads CASSFPSVSSYNEQFF. DNA for the CDR3: TGTGCCAGCAGTTTTCCTAGTGTTAGCTCCTACAATGAGCAGTTCTTC.

The rearrangement links TRBV7-2 to TRBJ2-6, with 7 bases identical to TRBD2. This CDR3 region has 16 residues. After removal of 2 bases from V and 4 bases from J, the junction contained 5 bases not matched to a gene. Germline V gene lookup returns CDR1 SGHTA and CDR2 FQGNSA. Here the CDR3 DNA reads TGTGCCAGCAGCTTAAGCGCGGGAGCAGGGGCCAACGTCCTGACTTTC. Translation: CASSLSAGAGANVLTF.

This rearrangement joins TRBV9 to TRBJ2-1; D possibly corresponds to TRBD1 (6 bases). Germline V gene lookup returns CDR1 SGDLS and CDR2 YYNGEE. The V end was cut by 0 bases, the J end by 2 bases, with 9 bases between. This CDR3 has 15 residues. The DNA for the CDR3 is TGTGCCAGCAGCGTAGGACAGGTCCCCTACAATGAGCAGTTCTTC. This translates into CASSVGQVPYNEQFF.

This rearrangement joins TRBV19 to TRBJ1-2; possible D gene TRBD1, 6 bases. The ends were cut back, 1 base at V and 8 bases at J, with 17 bases in the middle. There are 15 residues in the CDR3. The germline gives CDR1 LNHDA, CDR2 SQIVND (reference sequence). The CDR3 DNA reads as TGTGCCAGTAGTATAGTCGGGGACACAAGGCGGGGCTACACCTTC. Encoded protein: CASSIVGDTRRGYTF.

The chain joins TRBV4-1 to TRBJ2-3; D is ambiguous. This CDR3 region has 18 residues. Germline CDR1 MGHRA, CDR2 YSYEKL. V lost 1 base and J 2 bases, leaving 19 bases between the germline ends. In nucleotides, the CDR3 is TGCGCCAGCAGCCAAGTCCCGGGTAGGGCGCCCTTCACAGATACGCAGTATTTT. This encodes CASSQVPGRAPFTDTQYF.

The table lists this clone with a count of one. The chain is built from TRBV27 and TRBJ2-7, with unresolved D. In germline, CDR1 is MNHEY, CDR2 SMNVEV (reference sequence). Trimming removed 8 bases from V and 3 bases from J, with 14 bases in between. The length of the CDR3 is 13 residues. The CDR3 coding sequence is TGTGCCAGCTCCACCGGGTCCGTCTACGAGCAGTACTTC. Protein product: CASSTGSVYEQYF.

The genes are TRBV12-5 and TRBJ1-1; D gene ambiguous. V lost 8 bases, J lost 0 bases, and 10 bases lay in between. Germline CDR1 LGHNT, CDR2 FRNRAP. This CDR3 has 13 amino acids. The CDR3 DNA reads TGTGCTAGTTTTACACAGTTGAACACTGAAGCTTTCTTT. Its translation: CASFTQLNTEAFF.

The J gene is TRBJ1-1, the V gene TRBV11-2, with unresolved D. This CDR3 spans 14 amino acids. CDR1 is SGHAT, CDR2 FQNNGV, per germline. Trimming removed 5 bases from V and 6 bases from J, with 16 bases in between. This CDR3 is CASSPMRGRAEAFF. CDR3 bases: TGTGCCAGCAGCCCAATGCGGGGAAGGGCTGAAGCTTTCTTT.

V is TRBV28 and J is TRBJ1-4; 9 nucleotides match TRBD1. The germline CDR1 and CDR2 sequences are MDHEN and SYDVKM. V gave up 2 bases and J gave up 4 bases; unmatched junction bases: 14. The CDR3 sequence is 19 residues long. The CDR3 DNA reads as TGTGCCAGCAGTTTACCCCTCCCGGGACAGGGTGACGATAATGAAAAACTGTTTTTT. Translating it yields CASSLPLPGQGDDNEKLFF.

This sequence joins TRBV27 and TRBJ2-7; either TRBD1 or TRBD2 may fit D (5 bases each). Germline-derived CDR1 and CDR2 are MNHEY and SMNVEV (reference sequence). The V end was cut by 4 bases, the J end by 6 bases, with 13 bases between. This CDR3 spans 13 amino acids. CDR3 bases: TGTGCCAGCAGTTCGGGACGAACCGGCGAGCAGTACTTC. It translates to CASSSGRTGEQYF.

This clone is a singleton in its sample. The genes are TRBV19 and TRBJ1-1; tentatively, D is TRBD1 (5 bases). Per the germline V gene, CDR1 is LNHDA and CDR2 is SQIVND (reference sequence). This CDR3 spans 12 amino acids. Between the trimmed V and J ends, which lost 9 bases and 4 bases, there was a span of 12 bases. CDR3 bases: TGTGCCAGCCGTATCGGGGGCACTGAAGCTTTCTTT. This encodes CASRIGGTEAFF.

The V gene is TRBV27, the J gene TRBJ2-6; D might be TRBD1 (5 bases). CDR1 MNHEY and CDR2 SMNVEV come from the germline V gene (reference sequence). This CDR3 spans 15 amino acids. V lost 3 bases, J lost 0 bases, and 6 bases lay in between. CDR3 region: CASSFRDSGANVLTF. The CDR3 bases are TGTGCCAGCAGTTTCAGGGACTCTGGGGCCAACGTCCTGACTTTC.

This clone showed up just once. The chain joins TRBV9 to TRBJ2-3; 9 bases fit TRBD2. J lost 1 base, V lost 5 bases, and 11 bases had no gene match. The V gene's germline CDR1 is SGDLS and CDR2 YYNGEE. The CDR3 runs 17 residues. Written as DNA, the CDR3 is TGTGCCAGCAGAGGGGCGGGGGGGCCTGATGGCACAGATACGCAGTATTTT. Protein sequence: CASRGAGGPDGTDTQYF.

The V call is TRBV27, the J call TRBJ2-1, with 7 bases fitting TRBD1. Per germline, CDR1 MNHEY and CDR2 SMNVEV (reference sequence). The CDR3 length is 12 residues. V gave up 6 bases and J gave up 8 bases; unmatched junction bases: 4. The CDR3 bases are TGTGCCAGCAGAGAGACAGGGTATGAGCAGTTCTTC. This codes for CASRETGYEQFF.

J is TRBJ2-7 and V is TRBV19; 8 positions match TRBD1. Losses at the gene ends were 4 bases for V and 2 bases for J; bases not matched to a gene: 7. From germline, CDR1 is LNHDA and CDR2 SQIVND (reference sequence). This CDR3 comprises 15 residues. The CDR3 is CASSTSDRGAYEQYF. CDR3 DNA: TGTGCCAGTAGTACCTCAGACAGGGGCGCCTACGAGCAGTACTTC.

This clone was detected once. This chain connects TRBV5-1 to TRBJ2-3; possible D gene TRBD1, 5 bases. CDR1 is SGHRS, CDR2 YFSETQ, per germline. The CDR3 extends over 16 amino acids. Trimming took 1 base from V and 2 from J, leaving 14 bases between them. The DNA of the CDR3 is TGCGCCAGCAGCTTGCGGTCAGGGCCGAACACAGATACGCAGTATTTT. Its translation: CASSLRSGPNTDTQYF.

This chain joins TRBV6-5 and TRBJ1-3, with D uncertain. The CDR3 consists of 15 residues. Germline V gene sequence: CDR1 MNHEY, CDR2 SVGAGI. V was pared by 2 bases and J by 0 bases, with 8 bases between. CDR3 DNA: TGTGCCAGCAGTTACGCCCAGAACTCTGGAAACACCATATATTTT. It yields the protein CASSYAQNSGNTIYF.

J is TRBJ2-1 and V is TRBV5-1; TRBD1 aligns across 12 bases. This CDR3 region has 16 residues. Germline CDR1 reads SGHRS; CDR2 reads YFSETQ. V shed 5 bases, J shed 8 bases, and the junction held 11 bases outside the gene matches. The CDR3 reads CASRGGTGTGGHEQFF. In DNA, the CDR3 is TGCGCCAGCAGGGGCGGAACCGGGACAGGGGGCCATGAGCAGTTCTTC. The full variable domain, in which reference TRBV5-1 and TRBJ2-1 provide the parts outside the CDR3, is KAGVTQTPRYLIKTRGQQVTLSCSPISGHRSVSWYQQTPGQGLQFLFEYFSETQRNKGNFPGRFSGRQFSNSRSEMNVSTLELGDSALYLCASRGGTGTGGHEQFFGPGTRLTVL.